A selection of T cell receptor beta chains follows, all from one sample in a study of T cells in Graves' hyperthyroidism and ophthalmopathy. TCRdb re-analysed the multiplex PCR reads in MiXCR, keeping a single row per CDR3 protein. This sample has about 640,000 distinct CDR3 sequences; more than 14% occur once, and the top ten carry under 15%. Sequencing input: blood. These receptors came from a woman in her forties or fifties with Graves' ophthalmopathy. Each CDR3 is given with its conserved first and last residue. The D gene is left open where the match is weak. The size of a clone is reported for some rows only, either as once, few or many, or as a class for expanded clones.

abundance: -
d_gene: TRBD2
v_gene: TRBV28
j_gene: TRBJ2-7
CDR3nt: TGTGCCAGCAGTTTCCCCTGGACTAGCGGGAGGCTAGGCGAGCAGTACTTC
CDR3aa: CASSFPWTSGRLGEQYF

abundance: many
d_gene: -
v_gene: TRBV11-2
j_gene: TRBJ2-7
CDR3nt: TGTGCCAGCAGCTCCGCCAGGGAATTCAACGAGCAGTACTTC
CDR3aa: CASSSAREFNEQYF

abundance: many
d_gene: -
v_gene: TRBV7-3
j_gene: TRBJ1-1
CDR3nt: TGTGCCAGCAGCTTAAAGTCTACAGGGCACACTGAAGCTTTCTTT
CDR3aa: CASSLKSTGHTEAFF

abundance: many
d_gene: TRBD1
v_gene: TRBV29-1
j_gene: TRBJ2-1
CDR3nt: TGCAGCGTTGTGACAGGGGGCACGTTAGACAATGAGCAGTTCTTC
CDR3aa: CSVVTGGTLDNEQFF

abundance: -
d_gene: TRBD2
v_gene: TRBV10-3
j_gene: TRBJ2-1
CDR3nt: TGTGCCATCAGCACGAGAATAGCGGGACTGGTGGATGAGCAGTTCTTC
CDR3aa: CAISTRIAGLVDEQFF

abundance: few
d_gene: -
v_gene: TRBV20-1
j_gene: TRBJ1-2
CDR3nt: TGCAGTGCTAGAGATCCGCTGGGGAGGGGCTATGGCTACACCTTC
CDR3aa: CSARDPLGRGYGYTF

abundance: many
d_gene: TRBD1
v_gene: TRBV12-3/TRBV12-4
j_gene: TRBJ2-7
CDR3nt: TGTGCCAGCAGTTTCATTGCCGGGACAGGGTCCTACGAGCAGTACTTC
CDR3aa: CASSFIAGTGSYEQYF

abundance: many
d_gene: TRBD2
v_gene: TRBV20-1
j_gene: TRBJ2-7
CDR3nt: TGCAGTGCTACCCAAGAGGGAGGGCCTTTCAGCGAGCAGTACTTC
CDR3aa: CSATQEGGPFSEQYF

abundance: many
d_gene: -
v_gene: TRBV7-9
j_gene: TRBJ1-4
CDR3nt: TGTGCCAGCAGCTTAGGACAGGCAAATGAAAAACTGTTTTTT
CDR3aa: CASSLGQANEKLFF

abundance: many
d_gene: -
v_gene: TRBV13
j_gene: TRBJ2-7
CDR3nt: TGTGCCAGCAGCTTAAACCGGGAGTCCAACTACGAGCAGTACTTC
CDR3aa: CASSLNRESNYEQYF

abundance: -
d_gene: TRBD1
v_gene: TRBV6-1
j_gene: TRBJ1-5
CDR3nt: TGTGCCAGCGGAATCGGGACAGGGGGCGGTCAGCCCCAGCATTTT
CDR3aa: CASGIGTGGGQPQHF

abundance: few
d_gene: -
v_gene: TRBV10-3
j_gene: TRBJ1-1
CDR3nt: TGTGCCATCGCAGGGTTGAACACTGAAGCTTTCTTT
CDR3aa: CAIAGLNTEAFF

abundance: many
d_gene: -
v_gene: TRBV20-1
j_gene: TRBJ1-1
CDR3nt: TGCAGTGCTAGAGAGGGTAGGAACACTGAAGCTTTCTTT
CDR3aa: CSAREGRNTEAFF

abundance: many
d_gene: -
v_gene: TRBV13
j_gene: TRBJ1-1
CDR3nt: TGTGCCAGCAGCTGGGGACAAGTGAACACTGAAGCTTTCTTT
CDR3aa: CASSWGQVNTEAFF

abundance: many
d_gene: TRBD2
v_gene: TRBV11-3
j_gene: TRBJ2-1
CDR3nt: TGTGCCAGCAGCTTCTCGGGGGGGTACAATGAGCAGTTCTTC
CDR3aa: CASSFSGGYNEQFF

abundance: many
d_gene: TRBD2
v_gene: TRBV7-9
j_gene: TRBJ2-7
CDR3nt: TGTGCCAGCAGCTCAGCGGGGGTCTACGAGCAGTACTTC
CDR3aa: CASSSAGVYEQYF

abundance: many
d_gene: -
v_gene: TRBV20-1
j_gene: TRBJ2-1
CDR3nt: TGCAGTGCTACGGTCGGGGACTCCACCTACAATGAGCAGTTCTTC
CDR3aa: CSATVGDSTYNEQFF

abundance: many
d_gene: -
v_gene: TRBV12-3/TRBV12-4
j_gene: TRBJ2-1
CDR3nt: TGTGCCAGCAGTTTAGGAGGCCAAAAGAATGAGCAGTTCTTC
CDR3aa: CASSLGGQKNEQFF

abundance: -
d_gene: TRBD2
v_gene: TRBV20-1
j_gene: TRBJ2-1
CDR3nt: TGCAGTGCTAGCCCGGGACTAGCGGGAGGATTTCCGTTCTTC
CDR3aa: CSASPGLAGGFPFF

abundance: few
d_gene: TRBD1
v_gene: TRBV19
j_gene: TRBJ2-7
CDR3nt: TGTGCCAGTAGTATAAGGGACAGGGGAATCTACGAGCAGTACTTC
CDR3aa: CASSIRDRGIYEQYF

abundance: many
d_gene: TRBD1
v_gene: TRBV20-1
j_gene: TRBJ1-5
CDR3nt: TGCAGTGCTACCGCTGACAGGGAAAGGAATCAGCCCCAGCATTTT
CDR3aa: CSATADRERNQPQHF

abundance: many
d_gene: TRBD1
v_gene: TRBV20-1
j_gene: TRBJ1-4
CDR3nt: TGCAGTGCCAGGGAGGGGGCAAGTAGAATTGAAAAACTGTTTTTT
CDR3aa: CSAREGASRIEKLFF

abundance: -
d_gene: -
v_gene: TRBV10-3
j_gene: TRBJ2-2
CDR3nt: TGTGCCATCAGTGAGCTCGGTTCAAGGGGTTATACGAACACCGGGGAGCTGTTTTTT
CDR3aa: CAISELGSRGYTNTGELFF

abundance: few
d_gene: -
v_gene: TRBV27
j_gene: TRBJ2-3
CDR3nt: TGTGCCAGCAGTTTCGGCTTCACAGATACGCAGTATTTT
CDR3aa: CASSFGFTDTQYF

abundance: many
d_gene: TRBD1
v_gene: TRBV5-1
j_gene: TRBJ2-7
CDR3nt: TGCGCCAGCAGCCGGGGACAGATGTCCGAGCAGTACTTC
CDR3aa: CASSRGQMSEQYF

abundance: few
d_gene: -
v_gene: TRBV6-1
j_gene: TRBJ2-7
CDR3nt: TGTGCCAGCAGTGAAGGGCTAGGGACTGCTCGCGAGCAGTACTTC
CDR3aa: CASSEGLGTAREQYF

abundance: many
d_gene: TRBD2
v_gene: TRBV28
j_gene: TRBJ2-1
CDR3nt: TGTGCCAGCATCTTAGCGGGAGCTGTCTACAATGAGCAGTTCTTC
CDR3aa: CASILAGAVYNEQFF

abundance: -
d_gene: TRBD1
v_gene: TRBV6-5
j_gene: TRBJ2-7
CDR3nt: TGTGCCAGCAGTTACCCCGGACAGGGCTCGGAGCAGTACTTC
CDR3aa: CASSYPGQGSEQYF

abundance: few
d_gene: -
v_gene: TRBV30
j_gene: TRBJ1-5
CDR3nt: TGTGCCTGGAGTGTAGGGGCAGGAACGGATCAGCCCCAGCATTTT
CDR3aa: CAWSVGAGTDQPQHF

abundance: few
d_gene: -
v_gene: TRBV30
j_gene: TRBJ1-4
CDR3nt: TGTGCCTGGAGTGGGGGACTGGGTAATGAAAAACTGTTTTTT
CDR3aa: CAWSGGLGNEKLFF

abundance: many
d_gene: -
v_gene: TRBV27
j_gene: TRBJ2-7
CDR3nt: TGTGCCAGCAGTTCCTATACCGGGCCAAACCCCTACGAGCAGTACTTC
CDR3aa: CASSSYTGPNPYEQYF

abundance: -
d_gene: -
v_gene: TRBV24-1
j_gene: TRBJ2-1
CDR3nt: TGTGCCACCAGTGATAGTATAAAGGGCTCCTACAATGAGCAGTTCTTC
CDR3aa: CATSDSIKGSYNEQFF

abundance: -
d_gene: -
v_gene: TRBV3-2
j_gene: TRBJ1-5
CDR3nt: TGTGCCAGCAGCCAAGATGGGGGACAGGCTAGCAATCAGCCCCAGCATTTT
CDR3aa: CASSQDGGQASNQPQHF

abundance: many
d_gene: -
v_gene: TRBV12-5
j_gene: TRBJ2-7
CDR3nt: TGTGCTAGTGGTTTGACAACCCAGGGTAGTGAGCAGTACTTC
CDR3aa: CASGLTTQGSEQYF

abundance: few
d_gene: -
v_gene: TRBV27
j_gene: TRBJ2-7
CDR3nt: TGTGCCAGCAGATCCGGACAGCGCGAGCAGTACTTC
CDR3aa: CASRSGQREQYF

abundance: many
d_gene: -
v_gene: TRBV9
j_gene: TRBJ2-2
CDR3nt: TGTGCCAGCAGCCTGAGCCTTGCAGGGATCGGGGAGCTGTTTTTT
CDR3aa: CASSLSLAGIGELFF

abundance: many
d_gene: -
v_gene: TRBV30
j_gene: TRBJ2-1
CDR3nt: TGTGCCTGGAGTGTACGTGGACTATACAATGAGCAGTTCTTC
CDR3aa: CAWSVRGLYNEQFF

abundance: few
d_gene: TRBD1
v_gene: TRBV20-1
j_gene: TRBJ1-2
CDR3nt: TGCAGTGCTAGACGACAGGGGATCTATGGCTACACCTTC
CDR3aa: CSARRQGIYGYTF

abundance: many
d_gene: -
v_gene: TRBV7-2
j_gene: TRBJ2-5
CDR3nt: TGTGCCTCCGGGGGTTGGGAGACCCAGTACTTC
CDR3aa: CASGGWETQYF

abundance: -
d_gene: TRBD1
v_gene: TRBV2
j_gene: TRBJ2-3
CDR3nt: TGTGCCAGCAGTTCCCCCAGGACAGGGGGCTACAGAGATACGCAGTATTTT
CDR3aa: CASSSPRTGGYRDTQYF

abundance: few
d_gene: TRBD2
v_gene: TRBV20-1
j_gene: TRBJ2-2
CDR3nt: TGCAGTGCTAAATCTCAGGCTAGCGGGAGATACACCGGGGAGCTGTTTTTT
CDR3aa: CSAKSQASGRYTGELFF

abundance: -
d_gene: -
v_gene: TRBV25-1
j_gene: TRBJ1-4
CDR3nt: TGTGCCAGCATTTCCAGGACAGCAACTAATGAAAAACTGTTTTTT
CDR3aa: CASISRTATNEKLFF